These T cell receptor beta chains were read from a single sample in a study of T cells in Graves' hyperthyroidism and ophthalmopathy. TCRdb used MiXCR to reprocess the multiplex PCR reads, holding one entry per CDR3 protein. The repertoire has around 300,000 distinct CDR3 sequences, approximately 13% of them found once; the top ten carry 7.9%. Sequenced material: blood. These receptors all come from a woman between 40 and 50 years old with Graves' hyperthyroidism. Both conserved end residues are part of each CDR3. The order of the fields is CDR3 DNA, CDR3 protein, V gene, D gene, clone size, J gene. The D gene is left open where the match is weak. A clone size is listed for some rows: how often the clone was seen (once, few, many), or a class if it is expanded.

TGCGCCAGCAGCCCCGGGACTACGAGCTCCTACGAGCAGTACTTC | CASSPGTTSSYEQYF | TRBV5-1 | TRBD2 | many | TRBJ2-7
TGCAGCGTTTTAATCGGCGGCTTCACAGATACGCAGTATTTT | CSVLIGGFTDTQYF | TRBV29-1 | - | - | TRBJ2-3
TGTGCCAGCAGCCCCTGGACTAGCAGTGAGACCCAGTACTTC | CASSPWTSSETQYF | TRBV7-8 | TRBD2 | few | TRBJ2-5
TGTGCCAGCAGTTCGTCAACCTCTGGAAACACCATATATTTT | CASSSSTSGNTIYF | TRBV28 | - | few | TRBJ1-3
TGTGCCAGCCATGGACAACGGATATATGGCTACACCTTC | CASHGQRIYGYTF | TRBV2 | - | many | TRBJ1-2
TGTGCCAGCAGGAAGGACAGGGACGGTCAGCCCCAGCATTTT | CASRKDRDGQPQHF | TRBV2 | TRBD1 | - | TRBJ1-5
TGCGCCAGCAGCAGGGGACCTAGCGGGAGTCGGAATGAGCAGTTCTTC | CASSRGPSGSRNEQFF | TRBV5-1 | TRBD2 | few | TRBJ2-1
TGTGCCAGCAAACTACTAGGGGCGCAAGAGACCCAGTACTTC | CASKLLGAQETQYF | TRBV12-3/TRBV12-4 | - | many | TRBJ2-5
TGTGCCAGCAGTATCAATAAACGGGGGAACACTGAAGTTTTCTTT | CASSINKRGNTEVFF | TRBV27 | - | - | TRBJ1-1
TGCGCCAGCAGCCAAGGGAACACGGACACCTGGGAAAACATTCAGTACTTC | CASSQGNTDTWENIQYF | TRBV4-1 | - | - | TRBJ2-4
TGTGCCAGCAGTTCGGCGCGGGAGGGCCTAGTCGCTGGGGCCAACGTCCTGACTTTC | CASSSAREGLVAGANVLTF | TRBV28 | TRBD2 | many | TRBJ2-6
TGTGCCTCCTCAGATTCTATGCGGAATAGCTACAATGAGCAGTTCTTC | CASSDSMRNSYNEQFF | TRBV30 | - | many | TRBJ2-1
TGCAGTGCTAGAGCCCCAGGTCACACAGATACGCAGTATTTT | CSARAPGHTDTQYF | TRBV20-1 | - | few | TRBJ2-3
TGTGCCAGCAGTACCCAAGAGACCCAGTACTTC | CASSTQETQYF | TRBV28 | - | many | TRBJ2-5
TGCGCCTGCAGACTAGCAGAGACCCAGTACTTC | CACRLAETQYF | TRBV5-1 | TRBD2 | - | TRBJ2-5
TGTGCCAGCAGGGCGACAGGCCTAAGCACAGATACGCAGTATTTT | CASRATGLSTDTQYF | TRBV2 | - | many | TRBJ2-3
TGTGCCAGCAGGCTAGGGGAGGACACCGGGGAGCTGTTTTTT | CASRLGEDTGELFF | TRBV6-4 | - | many | TRBJ2-2
TGTGCCAGCACCCCATCTCCCATTGGCGGCCCCGATACGCAGTATTTT | CASTPSPIGGPDTQYF | TRBV6-1 | - | few | TRBJ2-3
TGTGCCAGCAGCTTACAAGGAGCGGGAGGGCCCCACGAGCAGTACTTC | CASSLQGAGGPHEQYF | TRBV7-2 | TRBD2 | many | TRBJ2-7
TGTGCCAGCAGAAAATTGGCAGATGAAGCTTTCTTT | CASRKLADEAFF | TRBV7-9 | - | - | TRBJ1-1
TGTGCCAGCTCACCACATCAGGGGGCCGCTTCGGATGAGCAGTTCTTC | CASSPHQGAASDEQFF | TRBV18 | TRBD1 | - | TRBJ2-1
TGTGCCAGCAGTCGACAGGGCCCGGGACTAGCGGGAAATGAGCAGTTCTTC | CASSRQGPGLAGNEQFF | TRBV6-2/TRBV6-3 | TRBD2 | - | TRBJ2-1
TGTGCCAGCAGCGACAGGGGACTAACTGGAAACACCATATATTTT | CASSDRGLTGNTIYF | TRBV6-1 | TRBD1 | - | TRBJ1-3
TGTGCCAGCAGCTTACGCGGGACTCACAATGAGCAGTTCTTC | CASSLRGTHNEQFF | TRBV11-1 | - | - | TRBJ2-1
TGTGCCAGCAGCCCGTCGGGGGACTTCGACTACATGAACACTGAAGCTTTCTTT | CASSPSGDFDYMNTEAFF | TRBV7-2 | - | many | TRBJ1-1
TGTGCCACCAGTGATTTGCTTAAGGGACTAGAGAACTACGAGCAGTACTTC | CATSDLLKGLENYEQYF | TRBV24-1 | TRBD2 | many | TRBJ2-7
TGTGCCTGGAGCCCAGGCGGAACTGAAGCTTTCTTT | CAWSPGGTEAFF | TRBV30 | - | many | TRBJ1-1
TGTGCCAGCAATCAGGGTTACACTGAAGCTTTCTTT | CASNQGYTEAFF | TRBV12-3/TRBV12-4 | - | - | TRBJ1-1
TGCAGTGCCTCGACCCTCGTGGATAATAGCACTCAGCCCCAGCATTTT | CSASTLVDNSTQPQHF | TRBV20-1 | - | few | TRBJ1-5
TGTGCCAGGTGGGGCGGGTTGACCTACAATGAGCAGTTCTTC | CARWGGLTYNEQFF | TRBV27 | - | many | TRBJ2-1